The 32 T cell receptor beta chains in this list originate from one sample, sequenced in a study of cytomegalovirus exposure and HLA in healthy donors. Generated by immunoSEQ multiplex PCR, the TCRdb table keeps only in-frame clones and is missing some. The data hold around 150,000 clones, with around 88% observed a single time. Sequences were obtained from PBMCs. These receptor sequences come from a woman younger than 30 in good health and CMV-seronegative.

The CDR3, as DNA: TGCGCCAGCAGCTGGGACAGAACTGTGACTGGAAACACCATATATTTT. Encoded protein: CASSWDRTVTGNTIYF. The V and J genes are TRBV5-1 and TRBJ1-3; 7 bases fit TRBD1. This CDR3 is 16 amino acids long. V was clipped by 3 bases and J by 2 bases; unmatched bases: 8. Germline CDR1 SGHRS, CDR2 YFSETQ.

The chain is built from TRBV11-3 and TRBJ2-3; TRBD1 matches 8 bases. J gave up 4 bases and V 4 bases, and 10 bases lay outside the gene matches. CDR1 is SGHNT and CDR2 is YENEEA in the germline V gene. The length of the CDR3 is 16 residues. CDR3 nucleotide sequence: TGTGCCAGCAGCTCGAGAGGACAGGGCAAAGCAGATACGCAGTATTTT. As protein: CASSSRGQGKADTQYF.

The count of this clone is one. The chain carries TRBV6-6 and TRBJ2-5; TRBD2 matches 8 bases. Germline V gene data show CDR1 as MNHNY and CDR2 as SVGAGI (reference sequence). The V gene end was trimmed by 7 bases and the J gene end by 2 bases; junction bases not matched to a gene: 12. CDR3 size: 16 residues. The CDR3 nucleotides read TGTGCCAGCAAACCCTGGAGTAGCGGGATACAAGAGACCCAGTACTTC. This gives the protein CASKPWSSGIQETQYF.

V gene TRBV27 combines with J gene TRBJ1-2; TRBD1 is a possible D gene (5 bases). V was trimmed by 0 bases and J by 4 bases, leaving 15 bases between them. The germline CDR1 and CDR2 sequences are MNHEY and SMNVEV (reference sequence). This CDR3 is built from 16 residues. The CDR3 DNA follows: TGTGCCAGCAGTTTATCATTGGGGGGTGGTCTCTATGGCTACACCTTC. As protein: CASSLSLGGGLYGYTF.

This clone came up once. The chain links TRBV19 to TRBJ2-3; TRBD2 matches 10 bases. Germline-derived CDR1 and CDR2 are LNHDA and SQIVND (reference sequence). The CDR3 totals 15 residues. V lost 3 bases and J lost 6; bases outside the gene matches: 6. This CDR3 reads CASSMTSGPKDTQYF. The CDR3 nucleotides are TGTGCCAGTAGTATGACTAGCGGGCCGAAGGATACGCAGTATTTT.

This chain uses TRBV11-2 with TRBJ1-4; 9 bases match TRBD1. CDR1 is SGHAT and CDR2 is FQNNGV in the germline V gene. V was clipped by 6 bases and J by 8 bases; unmatched bases: 16. The CDR3 extends over 17 amino acids. CDR3 sequence: CASRISISRTGEEKLFF. The CDR3 bases are TGTGCCAGCAGGATATCGATATCAAGGACAGGGGAGGAAAAACTGTTTTTT.

The chain links TRBV7-3 to TRBJ1-1; 7 bases are shared with TRBD1. CDR1 is SGHTA and CDR2 is FQGTGA in the germline V gene. The trim removed 0 bases at V and 9 bases at J, leaving 16 bases unmatched. This CDR3 is built from 17 residues. The CDR3 here is CASSLTSSPGQNRKAFF. The DNA of the CDR3 is TGTGCCAGCAGCTTAACGTCTTCCCCGGGACAGAATAGAAAAGCTTTCTTT.

CDR3 region: CASYRGRGETQYF. CDR3 bases: TGTGCCAGCTATAGGGGGCGTGGAGAGACCCAGTACTTC. The chain employs TRBV27 and TRBJ2-5; 7 bases map to TRBD1. After removal of 8 bases from V and 4 bases from J, the junction contained 7 bases not matched to a gene. From germline, CDR1 is MNHEY and CDR2 SMNVEV (reference sequence). The CDR3 spans 13 residues.

The genes are TRBV5-4 and TRBJ2-6; 12 bases line up with TRBD2. The CDR3 loop spans 18 amino acids. Germline V gene data show CDR1 as SGHNT and CDR2 as YYREEE (reference sequence). Unmatched junction bases numbered 6, after V lost 4 bases and J lost 1 base. The CDR3 DNA is TGTGCCAGCAGCCCGGGACTAGCGGGTGGGTCTGGGGCCAACGTCCTGACTTTC. It codes for CASSPGLAGGSGANVLTF.

This rearrangement joins TRBV18 to TRBJ1-3; 8 positions match TRBD1. CDR1 and CDR2 (germline): KGHSH, LQKENI. V was clipped by 3 bases and J by 7 bases; unmatched bases: 11. This CDR3 contains 16 residues. For the CDR3, the DNA is TGTGCCAGCTCACCCACTCTACAGGGGGACGGTAACACCATATATTTT. It encodes CASSPTLQGDGNTIYF.

V is TRBV4-3 and J is TRBJ1-1, with 9 positions matching TRBD1. There are 16 residues in the CDR3. V was pared by 2 bases and J by 11 bases, with 15 bases of the junction left unmatched. Germline CDR1 LGHNA, CDR2 YSLEER. The CDR3 loop reads CASSQTLAGQGGGAFF. The DNA for the CDR3 is TGCGCCAGCAGCCAAACGCTCGCGGGACAGGGAGGAGGTGCTTTCTTT.

This clone was seen once. This chain links TRBV11-2 with TRBJ2-1; 9 nucleotides line up with TRBD2. The trim removed 3 bases at V and 6 bases at J, leaving 3 bases unmatched. The CDR3 is 14 amino acids. Germline V CDR1 and CDR2: SGHAT, FQNNGV. CDR3 in DNA: TGTGCCAGCAGCTTTAGCGGGAGCGGCAATGAGCAGTTCTTC. The encoded protein is CASSFSGSGNEQFF.

The rearrangement joins TRBV6-1 to TRBJ2-4; 8 bases are a match to TRBD2. Germline CDR1 MNHNS, CDR2 SASEGT. After removal of 8 bases from V and 10 bases from J, the junction contained 4 bases not matched to a gene. The CDR3 spans 11 residues. The CDR3 reads CASSGGLIQYF. The CDR3, as DNA: TGTGCCAGCTCGGGGGGGTTGATTCAGTACTTC.

This clone was found a few times. J is TRBJ2-7 and V is TRBV9, with D uncertain. The CDR3 is 14 residues long. Germline CDR1 SGDLS, CDR2 YYNGEE. V dropped 0 bases and J dropped 3 bases, with 10 bases sitting between them. This chain's CDR3 is CASSVGNTDYEQYF. In DNA, the CDR3 is TGTGCCAGCAGCGTAGGCAACACAGACTACGAGCAGTACTTC. Variable domain in full (rest from reference TRBV9 and TRBJ2-7): DSGVTQTPKHLITATGQRVTLRCSPRSGDLSVYWYQQSLDQGLQFLIQYYNGEERAKGNILERFSAQQFPDLHSELNLSSLELGDSALYFCASSVGNTDYEQYFGPGTRLTVT.

Only one count was recorded for this clone. The chain uses TRBV19 and TRBJ2-7, with a weak D call TRBD2 (6 bases). V was cut by 4 bases and J by 5 bases, with 15 bases left in between. This CDR3 is built from 14 residues. Germline-derived CDR1 and CDR2 are LNHDA and SQIVND (reference sequence). CDR3 DNA: TGTGCCAGTAGTACATCGGGAGTAGGGAACGAGCAGTACTTC. Protein: CASSTSGVGNEQYF.

This chain's CDR3 is CASSISWTGYGYTF. CDR3 in DNA: TGTGCCAGTAGTATCTCGTGGACAGGGTATGGCTACACCTTC. The chain has TRBV19 and TRBJ1-2; TRBD1 matches at 8 bases. Trimming cost V 3 bases and J 5 bases; bases outside gene matches: 5. The CDR3 loop spans 14 amino acids. Germline lookup yields CDR1 LNHDA and CDR2 SQIVND (reference sequence).

The chain is built from TRBV19 and TRBJ1-2; weak D call: TRBD1 (5 bases). CDR1 is LNHDA, CDR2 SQIVND, per germline (reference sequence). This CDR3 has 16 amino acids. Trimming removed 8 bases at V and 0 bases at J, with 19 bases between. This CDR3 is CASRDRTGEANYGYTF. The CDR3 DNA sequence: TGTGCCAGTCGTGACCGTACAGGAGAAGCTAACTATGGCTACACCTTC.

The V gene is TRBV29-1, the J gene TRBJ2-4, with 10 bases fitting TRBD1. V lost 7 bases, J lost 14 bases, and 11 bases stayed unmatched. The CDR3 runs 12 residues. Germline assignment: CDR1 SQVTM and CDR2 ANQGSEA. CDR3 DNA sequence: TGCAGCGCTCGTTACGGGACAGGGGAAGAGTACTTC. Translating gives CSARYGTGEEYF.

This chain connects TRBV7-9 to TRBJ2-6, with D uncertain. Trimming shortened V by 3 bases and J by 0 bases, and 6 bases separated the two germline ends. The CDR3 runs to 15 residues. Germline lookup yields CDR1 SEHNR and CDR2 FQNEAQ (reference sequence). The CDR3 protein is CASSFIPSGANVLTF. Written as DNA, the CDR3 is TGTGCCAGCAGCTTTATCCCCTCTGGGGCCAACGTCCTGACTTTC.

V is TRBV5-1 and J is TRBJ1-1; D gene uncertain. The germline CDR1 and CDR2 sequences are SGHRS and YFSETQ. V dropped 5 bases and J dropped 0 bases, with 11 bases sitting between them. The CDR3 is made up of 14 amino acids. The CDR3 is CASSRVSVNTEAFF. The CDR3 DNA is TGCGCCAGCAGTCGGGTCAGCGTGAACACTGAAGCTTTCTTT. Variable domain in full (rest from reference TRBV5-1 and TRBJ1-1): KAGVTQTPRYLIKTRGQQVTLSCSPISGHRSVSWYQQTPGQGLQFLFEYFSETQRNKGNFPGRFSGRQFSNSRSEMNVSTLELGDSALYLCASSRVSVNTEAFFGQGTRLTVV.

This clone was detected only once. This sequence joins TRBV7-6 and TRBJ2-2, with TRBD1 matching over 7 bases. The CDR3 spans 15 residues. V gave up 4 bases and J gave up 4 bases; unmatched junction bases: 6. Per the germline V gene, CDR1 is SGHVS and CDR2 is FNYEAQ. CDR3 amino acids: CASSYRGGGTGELFF. The DNA for the CDR3 is TGTGCCAGCAGCTACAGGGGTGGGGGCACCGGGGAGCTGTTTTTT.

This chain connects TRBV19 to TRBJ2-7; 8 positions agree with TRBD1. Trimming cost V 9 bases and J 5 bases; bases outside gene matches: 9. From germline, CDR1 is LNHDA and CDR2 SQIVND (reference sequence). CDR3 length equals 13 residues. CDR3 amino acids: CASVDRGTHEQYF. The CDR3 DNA sequence: TGTGCCAGCGTCGACAGGGGAACCCACGAGCAGTACTTC.

The sample holds one count of this clone. The chain has TRBV27 and TRBJ2-7; no clear D gene. The germline CDR1 and CDR2 sequences are MNHEY and SMNVEV (reference sequence). V gave up 0 bases and J gave up 0 bases, with 6 bases separating them. CDR3 length: 14 amino acids. The CDR3 spells CASSLSSVSYEQYF. The CDR3 DNA reads as TGTGCCAGCAGTTTATCAAGCGTCTCCTACGAGCAGTACTTC.

This clone was recorded once. The V gene is TRBV7-9, the J gene TRBJ2-3; unclear D gene. With 5 bases removed from V and 1 base from J, the gap between germline ends came to 16 bases. The CDR3 contains 16 residues. CDR1 and CDR2 from the germline V gene are SEHNR and FQNEAQ (reference sequence). This CDR3 is CASSEKNQAGTDTQYF. CDR3 nucleotide sequence: TGTGCCAGCAGCGAAAAGAATCAGGCTGGCACAGATACGCAGTATTTT.

V usage is TRBV28 and J usage is TRBJ1-5; TRBD1 matches at 8 bases. V lost 8 bases and J lost 9; bases outside the gene matches: 9. The CDR3 runs 13 residues. CDR1 and CDR2 from the germline V gene are MDHEN and SYDVKM. In DNA form, the CDR3 reads TGTGCCAGCGGATCTGGACAGGGAGGGCCCCAGCATTTT. Encoded protein: CASGSGQGGPQHF.

J is TRBJ2-5 and V is TRBV19; 11 nucleotides agree with TRBD1. CDR1 LNHDA and CDR2 SQIVND come from the germline V gene (reference sequence). This CDR3 is 17 amino acids long. V lost 4 bases and J lost 10; bases outside the gene matches: 17. Here the CDR3 DNA reads TGTGCCAGTAGTACGCCCGGGACAGGGGGGGCCCGGAGTGGCCAGTACTTC. It translates to CASSTPGTGGARSGQYF.

This chain connects TRBV6-5 to TRBJ1-5; maybe TRBD1 (6 bases). The germline V and J ends were trimmed by 0 bases and 7 bases, with 13 bases remaining between them. CDR1 and CDR2 from the germline V gene are MNHEY and SVGAGI. CDR3 length equals 15 residues. Here the CDR3 DNA reads TGTGCCAGCAGTTACTCTGAGGGGGTAGGACAGCCCCAGCATTTT. Translation gives CASSYSEGVGQPQHF.

The chain joins TRBV7-9 to TRBJ2-5, with 7 positions matching TRBD1. Losses at the gene ends were 3 bases for V and 2 bases for J; bases not matched to a gene: 3. This CDR3 is 14 amino acids long. Looked up from germline, CDR1 is SEHNR and CDR2 is FQNEAQ (reference sequence). The CDR3 sequence is CASSFSGQQETQYF. CDR3 nucleotide sequence: TGTGCCAGCAGCTTCTCGGGACAGCAAGAGACCCAGTACTTC.

The chain employs TRBV25-1 and TRBJ2-7, with 8 bases that match TRBD1. V shed 4 bases, J shed 4 bases, and the junction held 12 bases outside the gene matches. Looked up from germline, CDR1 is MGHDK and CDR2 is SYGVNS. The CDR3 is made up of 16 amino acids. CDR3 coding DNA: TGTGCCAGCAGTGGCAACCGGGACAGGAGATCGTACGAGCAGTACTTC. Amino acids: CASSGNRDRRSYEQYF.

This chain uses TRBV5-6 with TRBJ1-1; the match to TRBD1 covers 7 bases. The germline CDR1 and CDR2 sequences are SGHDT and YYEEEE. The CDR3 totals 14 residues. The V gene end was trimmed by 5 bases and the J gene end by 0 bases; junction bases not matched to a gene: 4. The CDR3 bases are TGTGCCAGCAGTCCTGGACAGGTGAACACTGAAGCTTTCTTT. Translated: CASSPGQVNTEAFF.

The V and J genes are TRBV18 and TRBJ1-2; 11 bases agree with TRBD1. The J segment lost 8 bases and the V segment lost 2 bases, leaving 10 bases of the junction unmatched. The CDR3 totals 16 residues. Looked up from germline, CDR1 is KGHSH and CDR2 is LQKENI. The CDR3 spells CASSPTSEGQGGGYTF. The CDR3 region has the DNA TGTGCCAGCTCACCAACAAGCGAGGGACAGGGGGGAGGCTACACCTTC.

The chain employs TRBV5-1 and TRBJ2-5; TRBD1 agrees at 8 bases. This CDR3 is 16 amino acids long. J was trimmed by 5 bases and V by 4 bases; bases with no gene match: 13. CDR1 and CDR2 (germline): SGHRS, YFSETQ. CDR3 sequence: CASSLTPGGAGETQYF. CDR3 in DNA: TGCGCCAGCAGCCTGACTCCAGGGGGCGCCGGGGAGACCCAGTACTTC.